This T cell receptor (beta chain) comes out of a study of T cell responses to AZD1222 COVID-19 vaccine. General study findings and limits: Unmutated variant regions reportedly attract nearly half of all spike-specific TCRs.

The CDR3 runs 15 residues. Germline V lookup: CDR1 LGHDT, CDR2 YNNKEL (reference sequence). V dropped 4 bases and J dropped 4; count of bases not matched to a gene: 8. With regard to this clone: What it binds is unknown.

The assay was immunoSEQ multiplex PCR, and TCRdb's table has in-frame clones only and misses some. This sample has some 81,000 clones; about 86% occur once, and the top ten carry more than 5%. This sequence originates from an adult who received the AZD1222 COVID-19 vaccine. The chain joins TRBV3-1 (or the pseudogene TRBV3-2) to TRBJ2-3, with 7 nucleotides matching TRBD1. The material sequenced was peripheral blood, taken 28 days after the second AZD1222 dose. The CDR3 DNA is TGTGCCAGCAGCCTTACTCCGGGACAGTCAGATACGCAGTATTTT. It translates to CASSLTPGQSDTQYF.